These 32 T cell receptor beta chains were all obtained from the same sample, sequenced in a study of T cell responses to AZD1222 COVID-19 vaccine. Sequencing was performed with immunoSEQ multiplex PCR; in TCRdb, only in-frame clones are kept and a portion is missing. The data hold 160,000 or so clones, with approximately 94% observed a single time. The sequencing used peripheral blood, collected on day 0 of AZD1222 vaccination. The receptors stem from an adult in good health.

The rearrangement joins TRBV7-6 to TRBJ2-7; D might be TRBD2 (5 bases). The V and J ends lost 1 base and 6 bases respectively, with 16 bases between them. The CDR3 has 15 amino acids. Germline CDR1 SGHVS, CDR2 FNYEAQ. CDR3 in DNA: TGTGCCAGCAGCTTAGGAACCCCGGGATCGGGCGAGCAGTACTTC. Translating gives CASSLGTPGSGEQYF.

This rearrangement joins TRBV28 to TRBJ2-2, with D hard to call. There are 14 residues in the CDR3. From germline, CDR1 is MDHEN and CDR2 SYDVKM. V was clipped by 4 bases and J by 6 bases, with 12 bases between them. Here the CDR3 DNA reads TGTGCCAGCAGTTCTCGCGTTTCCGCCGGGGAGCTGTTTTTT. It encodes CASSSRVSAGELFF. Full variable domain (missing parts from reference TRBV28 and TRBJ2-2): DVKVTQSSRYLVKRTGEKVFLECVQDMDHENMFWYRQDPGLGLRLIYFSYDVKMKEKGDIPEGYSVSREKKERFSLILESASTNQTSMYLCASSSRVSAGELFFGEGSRLTVL.

The genes are TRBV4-2 and TRBJ1-1, with D unclear. The length of the CDR3 is 15 residues. The V gene's germline CDR1 is LGHNA and CDR2 YNFKEQ. Deletions cut 1 base from V and 2 bases from J, with 11 bases between. The CDR3 region has the DNA TGTGCCAGCAGCCAAGGCGGGGTCTTTAACACTGAAGCTTTCTTT. Translating gives CASSQGGVFNTEAFF.

This clone occurred once. The V and J genes are TRBV13 and TRBJ2-2; D gene uncertain. Trimming stripped 2 bases from V and 5 bases from J, with 18 bases between. Looked up from germline, CDR1 is PRHDT and CDR2 is FYEKMQ (reference sequence). CDR3 length: 17 residues. CDR3 residues: CASSLSNSAPLTGELFF. The CDR3 coding sequence is TGTGCCAGCAGCTTATCTAACTCGGCGCCTCTGACCGGGGAGCTGTTTTTT.

Regarding this clone: Its ends do not fully match the called genes, so a read error is possible. This chain links TRBV18 with TRBJ2-1; D is tentatively TRBD1 or TRBD2 (5 bases each). CDR1 is KGHSH, CDR2 LQKENI, per germline. The CDR3 runs 17 residues. The CDR3 DNA sequence: TGTGCCAGCTCACCAAGAGGGGATTCCATCCCATACAGTGAGCAGTTCTTC. Translating gives CASSPRGDSIPYSEQFF.

This chain connects TRBV10-3 to TRBJ2-1, with 7 bases lining up with TRBD2. J was trimmed by 5 bases and V by 6 bases; bases with no gene match: 10. The CDR3 runs to 15 residues. Germline V gene sequence: CDR1 ENHRY, CDR2 SYGVKD. In DNA form, the CDR3 reads TGTGCCATCAGCGTAGCCCTAGCGGAACACAATGAGCAGTTCTTC. Its protein product is CAISVALAEHNEQFF.

The chain couples TRBV5-1 to TRBJ1-1; the match to TRBD1 covers 7 bases. Germline CDR1 is SGHRS and CDR2 is YFSETQ. The J segment lost 6 bases and the V segment lost 0 bases, leaving 8 bases of the junction unmatched. The CDR3 is made up of 15 amino acids. This CDR3 reads CASSLDPGGNSEAFF. The CDR3 DNA follows: TGCGCCAGCAGCTTGGATCCAGGGGGTAACTCTGAAGCTTTCTTT. Variable domain in full (rest from reference TRBV5-1 and TRBJ1-1): KAGVTQTPRYLIKTRGQQVTLSCSPISGHRSVSWYQQTPGQGLQFLFEYFSETQRNKGNFPGRFSGRQFSNSRSEMNVSTLELGDSALYLCASSLDPGGNSEAFFGQGTRLTVV.

This clone was seen once. The chain uses TRBV4-1 and TRBJ2-1; 10 nucleotides line up with TRBD2. The germline CDR1 and CDR2 sequences are MGHRA and YSYEKL. The CDR3 spans 16 residues. V lost 0 bases and J lost 13; bases outside the gene matches: 12. The CDR3: CASSQESSLAGVEQFF. In nucleotides, the CDR3 is TGCGCCAGCAGCCAAGAAAGTAGCCTAGCGGGAGTTGAACAGTTCTTC.

The chain recombines TRBV2 with TRBJ1-2, with D possibly TRBD1 on 5 matching bases. The CDR3 loop spans 10 amino acids. Germline V gene lookup returns CDR1 SNHLY and CDR2 FYNNEI. CDR3 region: CALRGLGYTF. DNA of the CDR3: TGTGCTCTAAGGGGTTTAGGCTACACCTTC.

V and J are TRBV29-1 and TRBJ2-7, with D possibly being TRBD1 (5 bases). The CDR3 is 15 amino acids. The germline V gene has CDR1 SQVTM and CDR2 ANQGSEA. V lost 1 base, J lost 2 bases, and 15 bases lay in between. CDR3 in DNA: TGCAGCGTTGAAGGTAGGGCAGGGTATACCTACGAGCAGTACTTC. This codes for CSVEGRAGYTYEQYF.

The chain combines TRBV5-1 with TRBJ2-3, with unresolved D. Germline loops: CDR1 SGHRS, CDR2 YFSETQ. Deletions cut 4 bases from V and 0 bases from J, with 6 bases between. There are 13 residues in the CDR3. CDR3 in DNA: TGCGCCAGCAGCATGGGGAGCACAGATACGCAGTATTTT. It codes for CASSMGSTDTQYF.

The chain is built from TRBV5-1 and TRBJ2-7; 11 positions agree with TRBD2. Germline V CDR1 and CDR2: SGHRS, YFSETQ. The CDR3 sequence is 17 residues long. V trimming: 0 bases; J trimming: 2 bases; junction bases outside the gene matches: 7. CDR3 sequence (DNA): TGCGCCAGCAGCTTGGGGCTAGCGGGAGGTTGGACCTACGAGCAGTACTTC. Its translation: CASSLGLAGGWTYEQYF.

The CDR3 reads CASRRDSPTGELFF. Here the CDR3 DNA reads TGTGCCAGCAGACGGGACAGTCCGACCGGGGAGCTGTTTTTT. This rearrangement joins TRBV6-4 to TRBJ2-2, with 7 bases fitting TRBD1. CDR3 length: 14 amino acids. From germline, CDR1 is MRHNA and CDR2 SNTAGT. V trimming: 6 bases; J trimming: 5 bases; junction bases outside the gene matches: 6.

V and J are TRBV30 and TRBJ1-4; D may be TRBD1 (5 bases). The CDR3 totals 16 residues. From germline, CDR1 is GTSNPN and CDR2 SVGIG (reference sequence). V lost 1 base and J 8 bases, leaving 20 bases between the germline ends. The CDR3 protein is CAWSDWGSSAGEKLFF. The CDR3 bases are TGTGCCTGGAGTGACTGGGGGTCCTCGGCGGGGGAAAAACTGTTTTTT.

This chain connects TRBV5-1 to TRBJ1-4; tentative D call: TRBD1 (5 bases). Trimming cost V 0 bases and J 4 bases, with 13 bases left between them. This CDR3 is built from 16 residues. The germline gives CDR1 SGHRS, CDR2 YFSETQ. In DNA form, the CDR3 reads TGCGCCAGCAGCTTGGCCGCGGGGACCGTTAATGAAAAACTGTTTTTT. Its translation is CASSLAAGTVNEKLFF.

The chain joins TRBV6-1 to TRBJ1-3; tentative D call: TRBD1 (5 bases). Between the trimmed V and J ends, which lost 3 bases and 4 bases, there was a span of 13 bases. This CDR3 contains 15 residues. The germline CDR1 and CDR2 sequences are MNHNS and SASEGT. CDR3 bases: TGTGCCAGCAGTGACAGGGTCGGTTCCGGAAACACCATATATTTT. It yields the protein CASSDRVGSGNTIYF.

The CDR3 loop reads CASRRDSNYGYTF. The CDR3 bases are TGTGCCAGCAGAAGGGACTCAAACTATGGCTACACCTTC. The chain has TRBV6-5 and TRBJ1-2; maybe TRBD1 (5 bases). CDR3 length equals 13 residues. Between the trimmed V and J ends, which lost 6 bases and 2 bases, there was a span of 10 bases. In germline, CDR1 is MNHEY, CDR2 SVGAGI.

The chain recombines TRBV4-2 with TRBJ2-1, with 9 bases identical to TRBD2. V gave up 1 base and J gave up 5 bases; unmatched junction bases: 3. CDR1 LGHNA and CDR2 YNFKEQ come from the germline V gene. The CDR3 has 15 amino acids. The chain's CDR3 is CASSQAREGDNEQFF. CDR3 sequence (DNA): TGTGCCAGCAGCCAAGCGCGGGAGGGGGACAATGAGCAGTTCTTC.

The chain couples TRBV24-1 to TRBJ2-1; 7 nucleotides agree with TRBD1. With V trimmed by 4 bases and J by 3 bases, 8 bases remained unmatched. Germline CDR1 is KGHDR and CDR2 is SFDVKD. The CDR3 totals 16 residues. The CDR3 spells CATSDQDRVNYNEQFF. The CDR3 DNA reads TGTGCCACCAGTGACCAAGACAGGGTAAACTACAATGAGCAGTTCTTC.

This rearrangement joins TRBV27 to TRBJ2-3, with a tentative D call TRBD2 (5 bases). With 3 bases removed from V and 0 bases from J, the gap between germline ends came to 7 bases. The CDR3 runs 14 residues. Per the germline V gene, CDR1 is MNHEY and CDR2 is SMNVEV (reference sequence). DNA for the CDR3: TGTGCCAGCAGTTTGGGAGCCAGCACAGATACGCAGTATTTT. Protein product: CASSLGASTDTQYF.

This rearrangement joins TRBV7-2 to TRBJ2-1; TRBD1 aligns across 7 bases. CDR3 length: 13 residues. The trim removed 6 bases at V and 9 bases at J, leaving 8 bases unmatched. From germline, CDR1 is SGHTA and CDR2 FQGNSA. The CDR3 region has the DNA TGTGCCAGCAGGAGACAGGGAATAGGTGAGCAGTTCTTC. This sequence encodes CASRRQGIGEQFF. Based on the CDR3 plus reference TRBV7-2 and TRBJ2-1, the full variable domain is GAGVSQSPSNKVTEKGKDVELRCDPISGHTALYWYRQSLGQGLEFLIYFQGNSAPDKSGLPSDRFSAERTGGSVSTLTIQRTQQEDSAVYLCASRRQGIGEQFFGPGTRLTVL.

The chain is built from TRBV5-6 and TRBJ1-5, with a tentative D call TRBD1 (5 bases). This CDR3 has 18 residues. Trimming cost V 0 bases and J 2 bases, with 18 bases left between them. Germline-derived CDR1 and CDR2 are SGHDT and YYEEEE. The CDR3 region is CASSLGAARGFRNQPQHF. The CDR3 DNA is TGTGCCAGCAGCTTGGGAGCGGCAAGGGGTTTTCGCAATCAGCCCCAGCATTTT.

CDR3 sequence (DNA): TGTGCCAGCAGCCAAGTCGAAGGGCGGAGGGCTTTCTTT. Amino acids: CASSQVEGRRAFF. The V call is TRBV3-1 (or the pseudogene TRBV3-2), the J call TRBJ1-1; the D is unclear. The CDR3 consists of 13 residues. Germline V gene data show CDR1 as LGHDT and CDR2 as YNNKEL (reference sequence). Trimming removed 1 base at V and 11 bases at J, with 14 bases between.

The chain employs TRBV6-2 or TRBV6-3 and TRBJ1-1; possibly TRBD1 for D (6 bases). The CDR3 has 13 residues. CDR1 is MNHEY, CDR2 SVGEGT, per germline. The V gene lost 0 bases and the J gene lost 8 bases, with 10 bases spanning the gap. CDR3 loop: CASSYSNRDEAFF. The CDR3 DNA reads as TGTGCCAGCAGTTACTCGAACAGGGACGAAGCTTTCTTT.

The chain has TRBV6-2 or TRBV6-3 and TRBJ1-2, with unresolved D. Trimming took 3 bases from V and 8 from J, leaving 7 bases between them. The CDR3 runs to 11 residues. The germline V gene has CDR1 MNHEY and CDR2 SVGEGT. Written as DNA, the CDR3 is TGTGCCAGCAGTTATCAGGACGGCTACACCTTC. Translating it yields CASSYQDGYTF.

This chain links TRBV2 with TRBJ2-7, with 8 bases aligning to TRBD2. This CDR3 is built from 14 residues. V shed 5 bases, J shed 7 bases, and the junction held 10 bases outside the gene matches. Germline loops: CDR1 SNHLY, CDR2 FYNNEI. DNA of the CDR3: TGTGCCAGCAGTCCTCAAGCGGGAGTGGGTGAGCAGTACTTC. Its protein product is CASSPQAGVGEQYF.

In nucleotides, the CDR3 is TGCGCCAGCAGCTACTCGGGACAGGGCTTAGATGGCTACACCTTC. This translates into CASSYSGQGLDGYTF. V usage is TRBV5-1 and J usage is TRBJ1-2; 9 nucleotides align to TRBD1. Germline V lookup: CDR1 SGHRS, CDR2 YFSETQ. The CDR3 runs to 15 residues. J was trimmed by 6 bases and V by 3 bases; bases with no gene match: 9.

This chain links TRBV11-3 with TRBJ2-1, with D perhaps TRBD1 (6 bases). Trimming took 6 bases from V and 5 from J, leaving 14 bases between them. The CDR3 loop spans 14 amino acids. CDR1 and CDR2 from the germline V gene are SGHNT and YENEEA. In DNA form, the CDR3 reads TGTGCCAGCAGTAAACGAGGGGGAGACAATGAGCAGTTCTTC. Residues: CASSKRGGDNEQFF.

For this clone: A clone one base away is much larger, so this may be a read error. This chain connects TRBV19 to TRBJ2-3; D is unresolved. CDR3 size: 11 residues. Germline V lookup: CDR1 LNHDA, CDR2 SQIVND (reference sequence). Trimming left V 5 bases short and J 2 bases short, with 2 bases between. CDR3 in amino acids: CASSFTDTQYF. CDR3 nucleotide sequence: TGTGCCAGTAGTTTCACAGATACGCAGTATTTT.

A single count supports this clone. This chain uses TRBV18 with TRBJ2-7, with 9 positions matching TRBD2. With 1 base clipped from V and 2 bases from J, the junction kept 3 bases outside the gene matches. The CDR3 totals 15 residues. Germline lookup yields CDR1 KGHSH and CDR2 LQKENI. CDR3 bases: TGTGCCAGCTCACCACGAGCGGGAGGAACCTACGAGCAGTACTTC. As protein: CASSPRAGGTYEQYF.

To note about this clone: The identical CDR3 is also encoded by other nucleotide sequences in the sample. The gene calls are TRBV5-1 and TRBJ1-2, with 11 bases matching TRBD1. Per the germline V gene, CDR1 is SGHRS and CDR2 is YFSETQ. Germline trimming cut 4 bases from V and 5 bases from J; bases unmatched to any gene: 4. This CDR3 contains 14 residues. CDR3 coding DNA: TGCGCCAGCAGCACCGGACAGGGGGCGTATGGCTACACCTTC. It codes for CASSTGQGAYGYTF. Supplemented by reference TRBV5-1 and TRBJ1-2, the full variable domain reads KAGVTQTPRYLIKTRGQQVTLSCSPISGHRSVSWYQQTPGQGLQFLFEYFSETQRNKGNFPGRFSGRQFSNSRSEMNVSTLELGDSALYLCASSTGQGAYGYTFGSGTRLTVV.

The genes are TRBV6-5 and TRBJ1-2; D gene uncertain. The germline V gene encodes CDR1 MNHEY and CDR2 SVGAGI. This CDR3 comprises 14 residues. Trimming removed 6 bases from V and 5 bases from J, with 16 bases in between. DNA of the CDR3: TGTGCCAGCAGCCTAACCACCACCCATTATGGCTACACCTTC. It codes for CASSLTTTHYGYTF.